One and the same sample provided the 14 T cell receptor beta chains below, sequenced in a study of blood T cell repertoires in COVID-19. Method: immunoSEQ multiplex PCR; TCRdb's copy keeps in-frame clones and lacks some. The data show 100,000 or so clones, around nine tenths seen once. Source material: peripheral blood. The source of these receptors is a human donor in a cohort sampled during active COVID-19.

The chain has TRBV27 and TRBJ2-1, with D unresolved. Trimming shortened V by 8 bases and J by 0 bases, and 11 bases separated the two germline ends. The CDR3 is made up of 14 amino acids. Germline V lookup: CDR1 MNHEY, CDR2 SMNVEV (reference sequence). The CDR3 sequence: CASVSVSSYNEQFF. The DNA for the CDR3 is TGTGCCAGCGTTAGTGTTAGCTCCTACAATGAGCAGTTCTTC.

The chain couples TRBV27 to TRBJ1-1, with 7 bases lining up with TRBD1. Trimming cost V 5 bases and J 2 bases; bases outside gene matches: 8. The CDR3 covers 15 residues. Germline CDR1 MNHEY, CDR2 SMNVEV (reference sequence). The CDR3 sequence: CASSPRTGDNTEAFF. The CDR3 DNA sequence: TGTGCCAGCAGTCCCCGGACAGGTGATAACACTGAAGCTTTCTTT.

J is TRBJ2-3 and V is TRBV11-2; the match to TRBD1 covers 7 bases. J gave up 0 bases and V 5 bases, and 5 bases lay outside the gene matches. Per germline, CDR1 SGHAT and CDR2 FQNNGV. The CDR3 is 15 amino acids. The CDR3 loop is CASSGRQGSTDTQYF. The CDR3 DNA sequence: TGTGCCAGCAGCGGACGACAGGGTAGCACAGATACGCAGTATTTT.

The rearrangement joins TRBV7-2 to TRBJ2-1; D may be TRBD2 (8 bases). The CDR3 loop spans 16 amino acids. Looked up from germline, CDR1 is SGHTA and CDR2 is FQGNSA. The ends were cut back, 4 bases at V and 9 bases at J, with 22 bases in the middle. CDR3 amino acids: CASSSGRGPLGSEQFF. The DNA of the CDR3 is TGTGCCAGCAGCTCCGGGAGGGGGCCCCTCGGCAGTGAGCAGTTCTTC.

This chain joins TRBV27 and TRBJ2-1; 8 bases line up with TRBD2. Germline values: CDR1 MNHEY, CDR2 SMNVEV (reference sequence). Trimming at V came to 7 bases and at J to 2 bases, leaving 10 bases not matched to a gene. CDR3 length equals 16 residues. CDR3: CASNALSGAPYNEQFF. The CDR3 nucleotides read TGTGCCAGCAACGCCCTTAGCGGGGCGCCCTACAATGAGCAGTTCTTC.

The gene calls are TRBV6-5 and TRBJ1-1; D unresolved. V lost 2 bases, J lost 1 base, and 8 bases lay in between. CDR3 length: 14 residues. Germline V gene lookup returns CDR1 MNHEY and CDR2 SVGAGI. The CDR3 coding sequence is TGTGCCAGCAGTTACACCCCAGAGAACACTGAAGCTTTCTTT. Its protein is CASSYTPENTEAFF.

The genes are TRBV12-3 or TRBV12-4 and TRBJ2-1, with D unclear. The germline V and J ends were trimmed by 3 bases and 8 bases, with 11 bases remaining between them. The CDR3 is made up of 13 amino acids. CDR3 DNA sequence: TGTGCCAGCAGTTTTTACGGTAGTGATGAGCAGTTCTTC. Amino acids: CASSFYGSDEQFF.

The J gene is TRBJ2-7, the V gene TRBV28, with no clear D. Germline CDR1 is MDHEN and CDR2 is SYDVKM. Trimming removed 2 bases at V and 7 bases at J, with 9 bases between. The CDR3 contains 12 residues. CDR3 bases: TGTGCCAGCAGTTTACAGTACGGGGAGCAGTACTTC. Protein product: CASSLQYGEQYF.

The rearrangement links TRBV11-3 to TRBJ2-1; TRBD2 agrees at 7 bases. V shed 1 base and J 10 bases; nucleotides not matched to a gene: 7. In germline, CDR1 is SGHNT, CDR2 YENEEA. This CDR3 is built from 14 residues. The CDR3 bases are TGTGCCAGCAGCTTAGGGGCGGGAGTAAACGAGCAGTTCTTC. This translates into CASSLGAGVNEQFF.

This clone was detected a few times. The CDR3 spells CASSASGRGSTDTQYF. CDR3 nucleotides: TGTGCCAGCAGCGCTTCAGGGCGGGGAAGCACAGATACGCAGTATTTT. This chain connects TRBV4-2 to TRBJ2-3; D may be TRBD2 (6 bases). Germline V gene data show CDR1 as LGHNA and CDR2 as YNFKEQ. This CDR3 region has 16 residues. Deletions cut 5 bases from V and 0 bases from J, with 15 bases between.

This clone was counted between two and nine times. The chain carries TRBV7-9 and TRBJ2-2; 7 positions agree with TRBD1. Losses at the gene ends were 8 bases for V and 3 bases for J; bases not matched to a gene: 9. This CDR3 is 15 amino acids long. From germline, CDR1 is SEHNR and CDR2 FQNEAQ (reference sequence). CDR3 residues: CASPAGTDYTGELFF. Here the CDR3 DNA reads TGTGCCAGCCCCGCAGGGACAGACTACACCGGGGAGCTGTTTTTT.

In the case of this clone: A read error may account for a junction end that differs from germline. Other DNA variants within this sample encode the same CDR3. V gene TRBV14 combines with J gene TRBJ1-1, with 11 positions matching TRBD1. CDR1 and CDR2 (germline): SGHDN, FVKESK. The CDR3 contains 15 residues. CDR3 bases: TGTGCTAGCAGCCAACGGGGACAGGGGGGCACTGAAGCTTTCTTT. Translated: CASSQRGQGGTEAFF.

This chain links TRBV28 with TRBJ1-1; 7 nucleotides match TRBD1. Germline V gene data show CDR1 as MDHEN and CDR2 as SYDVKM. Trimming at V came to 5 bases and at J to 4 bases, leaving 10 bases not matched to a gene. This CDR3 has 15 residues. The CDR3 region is CASSREGATGTEAFF. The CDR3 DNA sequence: TGTGCCAGCAGTCGAGAGGGGGCTACTGGCACTGAAGCTTTCTTT.

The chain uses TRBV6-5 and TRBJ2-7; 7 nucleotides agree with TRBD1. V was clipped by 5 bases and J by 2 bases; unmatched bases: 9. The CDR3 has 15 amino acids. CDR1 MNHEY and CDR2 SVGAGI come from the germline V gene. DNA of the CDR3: TGTGCCAGCAGTCGCCGGGACAGAGAAACCTACGAGCAGTACTTC. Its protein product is CASSRRDRETYEQYF.